These 31 T cell receptor beta chains were sequenced from one sample in a study of T cell responses to AZD1222 COVID-19 vaccine. Sequenced by immunoSEQ multiplex PCR; TCRdb stores in-frame clones only, minus some. The table lists tens of thousands of clones, 85% to 90% of them singletons, with roughly 10% in the top ten. Source: peripheral blood, taken on day 0 of AZD1222 vaccination. All receptors come from an adult in good health.

CDR3 amino acids: CASRATSYEQYF. The CDR3, as DNA: TGTGCCAGTCGAGCTACCTCCTACGAGCAGTACTTC. The chain carries TRBV19 and TRBJ2-7, with no clear D. The V gene lost 8 bases and the J gene lost 0 bases, with 8 bases spanning the gap. The germline CDR1 and CDR2 sequences are LNHDA and SQIVND (reference sequence). The CDR3 is 12 amino acids.

The chain carries TRBV10-2 and TRBJ1-3; tentative D call: TRBD1 (5 bases). V lost 2 bases and J 0 bases, leaving 11 bases between the germline ends. Germline loops: CDR1 WSHSY, CDR2 SAAADI. There are 16 residues in the CDR3. CDR3 sequence reads: CASSEGGPVSGNTIYF. In nucleotides, the CDR3 is TGCGCCAGCAGTGAGGGGGGTCCTGTCTCTGGAAACACCATATATTTT.

The chain combines TRBV7-2 with TRBJ2-3, with 7 positions matching TRBD2. Germline V gives CDR1 SGHTA, CDR2 FQGNSA. The CDR3 loop spans 13 amino acids. V gave up 8 bases and J gave up 3 bases; unmatched junction bases: 5. The CDR3 DNA reads as TGTGCCAGCGCACTAGCGTTGACAGATACGCAGTATTTT. Translated: CASALALTDTQYF.

J is TRBJ1-6 and V is TRBV27, with D tentatively TRBD1 (6 bases). The CDR3 totals 16 residues. The V gene's germline CDR1 is MNHEY and CDR2 SMNVEV (reference sequence). Trimming shortened V by 5 bases and J by 7 bases, and 18 bases separated the two germline ends. The DNA for the CDR3 is TGTGCCAGCAGTACGACCGGGACACAGCGCAATTCACCCCTCCACTTT. Protein sequence: CASSTTGTQRNSPLHF.

The rearrangement joins TRBV6-6 to TRBJ2-5, with D possibly TRBD2 on 6 matching bases. The length of the CDR3 is 15 residues. Germline loops: CDR1 MNHNY, CDR2 SVGAGI (reference sequence). V was cut by 3 bases and J by 2 bases, with 13 bases left in between. The CDR3, as DNA: TGTGCCAGCAGTTATAGACTGGAGGGACAAGAGACCCAGTACTTC. Its translation is CASSYRLEGQETQYF.

The V gene is TRBV12-3 or TRBV12-4, the J gene TRBJ2-5; 7 nucleotides align to TRBD1. The CDR3 is 13 residues long. Germline trimming cut 3 bases from V and 3 bases from J; bases unmatched to any gene: 1. This CDR3 reads CASSLGQKETQYF. CDR3 nucleotide sequence: TGTGCCAGCAGTTTGGGACAGAAAGAGACCCAGTACTTC.

This chain links TRBV11-1 with TRBJ2-7, with D maybe TRBD1 (5 bases). Germline V lookup: CDR1 SGHAT, CDR2 FQDESV (reference sequence). With 7 bases removed from V and 2 bases from J, the gap between germline ends came to 18 bases. The CDR3 is 15 amino acids. The CDR3 is CASTLGRESPYEQYF. CDR3 nucleotide sequence: TGTGCCAGCACCCTGGGCAGGGAATCTCCCTACGAGCAGTACTTC.

DNA of the CDR3: TGTGCCAGCAGCACAACAGGGTTTGAAGCTTTCTTT. Translated, it gives CASSTTGFEAFF. The chain employs TRBV6-5 and TRBJ1-1; possibly TRBD1 for D (6 bases). Trimming removed 6 bases from V and 7 bases from J, with 12 bases in between. The CDR3 contains 12 residues. The germline CDR1 and CDR2 sequences are MNHEY and SVGAGI.

The rearrangement uses TRBV5-1 and TRBJ2-3, with TRBD1 matching over 9 bases. Trimming at V came to 0 bases and at J to 3 bases, leaving 5 bases not matched to a gene. CDR1 is SGHRS, CDR2 YFSETQ, per germline. CDR3 length equals 16 residues. The CDR3, as DNA: TGCGCCAGCAGCTTGGGGTCGGGACAGGGAACAGATACGCAGTATTTT. Translation: CASSLGSGQGTDTQYF.

The chain employs TRBV5-5 and TRBJ2-3, with 9 bases fitting TRBD1. Germline CDR1 is SGHKS and CDR2 is YYEKEE (reference sequence). Trimming cost V 2 bases and J 3 bases; bases outside gene matches: 10. The CDR3 contains 17 residues. CDR3 DNA: TGTGCCAGCAGCTTTGCGGACAGGGGTCGAGAGACAGATACGCAGTATTTT. This translates into CASSFADRGRETDTQYF.

This rearrangement joins TRBV5-1 to TRBJ1-1; D possibly corresponds to TRBD1 (5 bases). Trimming took off 3 bases at V and 5 bases at J, with 20 bases between the two ends. Germline CDR1 is SGHRS and CDR2 is YFSETQ. This CDR3 spans 16 amino acids. The CDR3 reads CASSWAAGLVGTEAFF. CDR3 bases: TGCGCCAGCAGCTGGGCCGCGGGACTAGTGGGGACTGAAGCTTTCTTT.

V is TRBV28 and J is TRBJ1-5; D is unclear. V gave up 4 bases and J gave up 9 bases, with 22 bases separating them. The length of the CDR3 is 16 residues. CDR1 and CDR2 from the germline V gene are MDHEN and SYDVKM. CDR3 nucleotide sequence: TGTGCCAGCAGTTACCTAGGAGCGGACCCCTCGTGGCCCCAGCATTTT. This codes for CASSYLGADPSWPQHF.

The V and J genes are TRBV19 and TRBJ2-1; 8 nucleotides agree with TRBD2. V trimming: 8 bases; J trimming: 8 bases; junction bases outside the gene matches: 11. This CDR3 spans 14 amino acids. The germline V gene encodes CDR1 LNHDA and CDR2 SQIVND (reference sequence). DNA of the CDR3: TGTGCCAGTGCTCCGGGACTAGTATCCCATGAGCAGTTCTTC. Translation: CASAPGLVSHEQFF.

The V gene is TRBV7-2, the J gene TRBJ1-4; possible D gene TRBD1, 5 bases. The V and J ends lost 0 bases and 7 bases respectively, with 9 bases between them. The CDR3 covers 14 residues. CDR1 is SGHTA, CDR2 FQGNSA, per germline. The CDR3 DNA follows: TGTGCCAGCAGCTTAGCGGCAGGGTCTGAAAAACTGTTTTTT. Amino acid sequence: CASSLAAGSEKLFF.

The chain is built from TRBV13 and TRBJ1-2; D might be TRBD1 (6 bases). Trimming took off 0 bases at V and 7 bases at J, with 12 bases between the two ends. The CDR3 is made up of 14 amino acids. The V gene's germline CDR1 is PRHDT and CDR2 FYEKMQ (reference sequence). CDR3 sequence (DNA): TGTGCCAGCAGCTTAGGTTCGGGGGGCAGTGGCTACACCTTC. This gives the protein CASSLGSGGSGYTF.

J is TRBJ2-7 and V is TRBV19; 10 bases are shared with TRBD1. The CDR3 runs to 15 residues. Trimming took 3 bases from V and 5 from J; bases not matched to a gene: 7. Germline CDR1 and CDR2: LNHDA and SQIVND (reference sequence). CDR3 loop: CASSIPGQGMDEQYF. CDR3 DNA sequence: TGTGCCAGTAGTATCCCGGGACAGGGGATGGACGAGCAGTACTTC. Full variable domain (missing parts from reference TRBV19 and TRBJ2-7): DGGITQSPKYLFRKEGQNVTLSCEQNLNHDAMYWYRQDPGQGLRLIYYSQIVNDFQKGDIAEGYSVSREKKESFPLTVTSAQKNPTAFYLCASSIPGQGMDEQYFGPGTRLTVT.

As DNA, the CDR3 is TGTGCCAGCAGTTTAGGACAGCACTATGGCTACACCTTC. It yields the protein CASSLGQHYGYTF. This sequence joins TRBV28 and TRBJ1-2, with D possibly TRBD1 on 6 matching bases. Germline assignment: CDR1 MDHEN and CDR2 SYDVKM. The CDR3 length is 13 residues. The V gene lost 2 bases and the J gene lost 3 bases, with 7 bases spanning the gap.

For the CDR3, the DNA is TGCGCCAGCAGCCTTTTGGGGACAGGCGAAACGGGCTACACCTTC. Its translation is CASSLLGTGETGYTF. The rearrangement joins TRBV4-1 to TRBJ1-2; TRBD1 agrees at 8 bases. Germline CDR1 MGHRA, CDR2 YSYEKL. V gave up 4 bases and J gave up 8 bases; unmatched junction bases: 12. This CDR3 region has 15 residues.

The rearrangement uses TRBV5-1 and TRBJ1-2; D is uncertain. The CDR3 loop spans 15 amino acids. Germline lookup yields CDR1 SGHRS and CDR2 YFSETQ. The V end was cut by 1 base, the J end by 3 bases, with 13 bases between. The CDR3 reads CASSLWVPEDYGYTF. The CDR3 bases are TGCGCCAGCAGCTTGTGGGTCCCTGAGGACTATGGCTACACCTTC.

The chain links TRBV30 to TRBJ2-7; a weak D match, TRBD1 (6 bases). The CDR3 is 14 residues long. Trimming shortened V by 3 bases and J by 0 bases, and 12 bases separated the two germline ends. Per the germline V gene, CDR1 is GTSNPN and CDR2 is SVGIG (reference sequence). CDR3 DNA: TGTGCCTGGAGAGACAGGCCCAGCTCCTACGAGCAGTACTTC. Amino acids: CAWRDRPSSYEQYF.

The chain's CDR3 is CAISESPDSSGYTF. The CDR3 nucleotides are TGTGCCATCAGTGAGTCTCCGGACTCGTCGGGCTACACCTTC. The chain links TRBV10-3 to TRBJ1-2; the D is unclear. There are 14 residues in the CDR3. With 0 bases removed from V and 8 bases from J, the gap between germline ends came to 13 bases. CDR1 is ENHRY and CDR2 is SYGVKD in the germline V gene.

The chain has TRBV24-1 and TRBJ2-3; D remains ambiguous. CDR3 length: 15 residues. The germline V and J ends were trimmed by 9 bases and 2 bases, with 17 bases remaining between them. CDR1 and CDR2 from the germline V gene are KGHDR and SFDVKD. The CDR3 DNA follows: TGTGCCACCTCCCGCCGGGCCGCCTTCACAGATACGCAGTATTTT. Translated: CATSRRAAFTDTQYF.

The chain has TRBV12-2 and TRBJ1-4; no DNA check was done on the table's D call, TRBD1. TRBV12-2 is listed as a pseudogene. The CDR3 is 13 residues long. The CDR3 coding sequence is TGTGTCGTCAGGGCTCCAACTAATGAAAAACTGTTTTTT. Its translation: CVVRAPTNEKLFF.

The chain joins TRBV19 to TRBJ2-5; the D is unclear. The CDR3 is made up of 13 amino acids. Germline values: CDR1 LNHDA, CDR2 SQIVND (reference sequence). Trimming pared 3 bases from V and 0 bases from J, leaving 5 bases between. CDR3 in amino acids: CASSIEYQETQYF. The CDR3 nucleotides are TGTGCCAGTAGTATTGAGTACCAAGAGACCCAGTACTTC.

This chain uses TRBV5-1 with TRBJ2-6, with 9 nucleotides matching TRBD1. Trimming took 4 bases from V and 2 from J; bases not matched to a gene: 7. This CDR3 is built from 17 residues. Germline V CDR1 and CDR2: SGHRS, YFSETQ. The CDR3 reads CASSQDRGFTGANVLTF. CDR3 DNA: TGCGCCAGCAGCCAGGACAGGGGATTCACTGGGGCCAACGTCCTGACTTTC.

The V call is TRBV5-4, the J call TRBJ2-5; 7 nucleotides line up with TRBD2. Per the germline V gene, CDR1 is SGHNT and CDR2 is YYREEE (reference sequence). The CDR3 has 14 amino acids. The junction had 7 bases not matched to a gene; V was cut back by 3 bases and J by 5 bases. CDR3: CASSSGLEVETQYF. The CDR3 bases are TGTGCCAGCAGCTCCGGACTAGAAGTCGAGACCCAGTACTTC.

The V gene is TRBV7-3, the J gene TRBJ2-1; tentative D call: TRBD2 (6 bases). Trimming took 5 bases from V and 7 from J, leaving 12 bases between them. Per the germline V gene, CDR1 is SGHTA and CDR2 is FQGTGA. This CDR3 comprises 13 residues. Here the CDR3 reads CASSLDYSNEQFF. Written as DNA, the CDR3 is TGTGCCAGCAGCCTGGACTATTCGAATGAGCAGTTCTTC.

This clone has just one count. A junction end diverges from the germline sequence, so it may reflect a read error. The chain links TRBV7-7 to TRBJ2-2, with D perhaps matching TRBD1 or TRBD2 (6 bases each). The germline gives CDR1 SSHAT, CDR2 FNYEAQ (reference sequence). CDR3 length: 15 residues. In DNA form, the CDR3 reads TGTGCTAGCAGCTTAGCGGTACAGGGCACCGGGGAGCTGTTTTTT. Translated: CASSLAVQGTGELFF.

This clone was counted a single time. The chain uses TRBV3-1 (or the pseudogene TRBV3-2) and TRBJ1-2, with a possible D match to TRBD1 (5 bases). CDR1 LGHDT and CDR2 YNNKEL come from the germline V gene (reference sequence). The CDR3 has 16 amino acids. With 0 bases removed from V and 7 bases from J, the gap between germline ends came to 18 bases. This chain's CDR3 is CASSQEGAGRRGGYTF. Here the CDR3 DNA reads TGTGCCAGCAGCCAAGAAGGAGCAGGGCGCAGAGGTGGCTACACCTTC.

The V gene is TRBV5-8, the J gene TRBJ2-7; maybe TRBD2 (5 bases). This CDR3 contains 13 residues. Germline V gives CDR1 SGHTS, CDR2 YDEGEE. Deletions cut 4 bases from V and 3 bases from J, with 11 bases between. Here the CDR3 DNA reads TGTGCCAGCAGCCTGGACTTCCTCTACGAGCAGTACTTC. This translates into CASSLDFLYEQYF.

This clone was detected only a few times. This rearrangement joins TRBV7-2 to TRBJ2-7; 11 nucleotides align to TRBD2. The CDR3 is made up of 14 amino acids. Germline CDR1 is SGHTA and CDR2 is FQGNSA. The V gene end was trimmed by 6 bases and the J gene end by 5 bases; junction bases not matched to a gene: 6. CDR3 loop: CASSTSGSFNEQYF. The CDR3 DNA sequence: TGTGCCAGCAGTACTAGCGGGAGTTTCAACGAGCAGTACTTC.